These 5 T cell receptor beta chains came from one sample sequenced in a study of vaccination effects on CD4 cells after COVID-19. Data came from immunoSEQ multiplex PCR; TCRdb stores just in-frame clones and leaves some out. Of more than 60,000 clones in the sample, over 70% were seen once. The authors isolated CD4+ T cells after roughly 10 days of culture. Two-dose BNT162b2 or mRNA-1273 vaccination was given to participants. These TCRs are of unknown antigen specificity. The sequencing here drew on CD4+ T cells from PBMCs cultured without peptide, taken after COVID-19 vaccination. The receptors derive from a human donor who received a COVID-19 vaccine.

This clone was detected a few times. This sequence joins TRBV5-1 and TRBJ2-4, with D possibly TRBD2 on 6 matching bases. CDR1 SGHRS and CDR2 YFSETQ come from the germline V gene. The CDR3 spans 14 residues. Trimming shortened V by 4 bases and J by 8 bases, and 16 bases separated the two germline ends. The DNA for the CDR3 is TGCGCCAGCAGCAGCCGGGCCTCGGGGGACATTCAGTACTTC. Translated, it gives CASSSRASGDIQYF.

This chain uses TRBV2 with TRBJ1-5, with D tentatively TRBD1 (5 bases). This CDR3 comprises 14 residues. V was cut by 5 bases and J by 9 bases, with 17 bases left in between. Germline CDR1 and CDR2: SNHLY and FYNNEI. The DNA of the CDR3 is TGTGCCAGCAGTTACGACAGCCAAAGAAGGCCCCAGCATTTT. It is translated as CASSYDSQRRPQHF.

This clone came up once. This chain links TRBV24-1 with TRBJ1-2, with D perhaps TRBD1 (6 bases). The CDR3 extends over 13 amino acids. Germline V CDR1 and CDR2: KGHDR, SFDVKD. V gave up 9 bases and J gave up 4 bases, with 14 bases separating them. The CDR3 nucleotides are TGTGCCACCCGTCTACAGGGTATCTATGGCTACACCTTC. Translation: CATRLQGIYGYTF.

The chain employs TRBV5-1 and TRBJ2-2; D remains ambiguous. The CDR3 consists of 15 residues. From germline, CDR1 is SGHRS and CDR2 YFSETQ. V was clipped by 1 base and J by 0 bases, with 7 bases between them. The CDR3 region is CASSLSAANTGELFF. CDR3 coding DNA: TGCGCCAGCAGCTTGTCGGCAGCGAACACCGGGGAGCTGTTTTTT. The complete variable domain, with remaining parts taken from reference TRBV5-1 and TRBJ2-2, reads KAGVTQTPRYLIKTRGQQVTLSCSPISGHRSVSWYQQTPGQGLQFLFEYFSETQRNKGNFPGRFSGRQFSNSRSEMNVSTLELGDSALYLCASSLSAANTGELFFGEGSRLTVL.

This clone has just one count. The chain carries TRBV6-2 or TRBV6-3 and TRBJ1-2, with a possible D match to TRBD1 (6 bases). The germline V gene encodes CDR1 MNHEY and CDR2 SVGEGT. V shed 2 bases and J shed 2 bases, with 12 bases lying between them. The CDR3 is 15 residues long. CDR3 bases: TGTGCCAGCAGTTACGGGGGCAACTCCAACTATGGCTACACCTTC. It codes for CASSYGGNSNYGYTF.